Shown below are 12 T cell receptor beta chains from a single sample sequenced in a study of T cell repertoires in cytomegalovirus infection. MiXCR was run by TCRdb on the reads, yielding one entry per CDR3 protein. This sample has 800,000 to 950,000 distinct CDR3 sequences, with about 30% found just once. These receptors lack a known antigen. Material: cultured CD8+ T cells from PBMCs, obtained from culture after CMV antigen stimulation. Receptor source: a human donor in good health (CMV status not recorded). Some clones in this sample may be carry-over from other donors' samples.

This clonotype has ten or more counts. The V gene is TRBV7-2, the J gene TRBJ1-5, with D possibly being TRBD1 (6 bases). The CDR3 covers 15 residues. Trimming left V 3 bases short and J 0 bases short, with 9 bases between. The germline CDR1 and CDR2 sequences are SGHTA and FQGNSA. CDR3 sequence: CASSFAGDSNQPQHF. CDR3 in DNA: TGTGCCAGCAGCTTCGCAGGGGATAGCAATCAGCCCCAGCATTTT.

The chain recombines TRBV4-1 with TRBJ2-7, with 10 bases that match TRBD2. The germline gives CDR1 MGHRA, CDR2 YSYEKL. This CDR3 has 17 amino acids. V shed 0 bases, J shed 3 bases, and the junction held 8 bases outside the gene matches. The CDR3 loop reads CASSQEGLAGVYYEQYF. The CDR3 DNA reads as TGCGCCAGCAGCCAAGAAGGGCTAGCGGGGGTTTACTACGAGCAGTACTTC.

This clonotype was counted between two and nine times. The chain has TRBV6-5 and TRBJ2-3, with D tentatively TRBD1 (6 bases). Trimming removed 0 bases from V and 1 base from J, with 8 bases in between. CDR1 and CDR2 from the germline V gene are MNHEY and SVGAGI. CDR3 length: 15 amino acids. The CDR3 DNA reads TGTGCCAGCAGTTACTCGGGACAACGCACAGATACGCAGTATTTT. Its protein product is CASSYSGQRTDTQYF.

V is TRBV19 and J is TRBJ1-6; tentative D call: TRBD1 (6 bases). Trimming cost V 10 bases and J 4 bases, with 11 bases left between them. This CDR3 is built from 13 residues. Germline V lookup: CDR1 LNHDA, CDR2 SQIVND (reference sequence). This chain's CDR3 is CATRDIYNSPLHF. The DNA for the CDR3 is TGTGCCACCCGGGACATTTATAATTCACCCCTCCACTTT.

In this sample, this clonotype turned up once. This chain uses TRBV11-2 with TRBJ2-3, with 8 bases that match TRBD2. Germline assignment: CDR1 SGHAT and CDR2 FQNNGV. The CDR3 totals 15 residues. V was pared by 5 bases and J by 5 bases, with 9 bases of the junction left unmatched. The CDR3 protein is CASSASGLVVDTQYF. Here the CDR3 DNA reads TGTGCCAGCAGCGCCTCGGGACTAGTCGTAGATACGCAGTATTTT.

This clonotype was counted a single time. The CDR3 region has the DNA TGTGCCAGCAATCTGGACATATTGAACACTGAAGCTTTCTTT. Its translation: CASNLDILNTEAFF. The V gene is TRBV6-1, the J gene TRBJ1-1; TRBD1 might be the D (5 bases). This CDR3 is built from 14 residues. Germline V lookup: CDR1 MNHNS, CDR2 SASEGT. Trimming removed 7 bases from V and 0 bases from J, with 12 bases in between.

This clonotype turned up a few times. The rearrangement links TRBV10-3 to TRBJ2-3; D call uncertain. The CDR3 runs to 13 residues. V was shortened by 2 bases and J by 2 bases, with 5 bases between the two germline ends. Germline assignment: CDR1 ENHRY and CDR2 SYGVKD. The CDR3 here is CAISEGITDTQYF. The CDR3 DNA reads as TGTGCCATCAGTGAGGGGATCACAGATACGCAGTATTTT.

This clonotype was counted only a few times. The V gene is TRBV11-2, the J gene TRBJ2-1; D may correspond to TRBD1 or TRBD2 (5 bases each). Germline assignment: CDR1 SGHAT and CDR2 FQNNGV. V was cut by 6 bases and J by 4 bases, with 16 bases left in between. This CDR3 has 15 residues. CDR3 in amino acids: CASRIEGRSYNEQFF. CDR3 nucleotides: TGTGCCAGCAGAATCGAGGGGCGAAGTTACAATGAGCAGTTCTTC.

The V and J genes are TRBV9 and TRBJ2-1; 9 nucleotides match TRBD1. Trimming removed 3 bases from V and 8 bases from J; junction bases left unmatched: 6. The CDR3 contains 14 residues. Germline lookup yields CDR1 SGDLS and CDR2 YYNGEE. CDR3 sequence reads: CASSDGTGRDEQFF. In DNA, the CDR3 is TGTGCCAGCAGCGACGGGACAGGGCGGGATGAGCAGTTCTTC. Combining the CDR3 with reference TRBV9 and TRBJ2-1 gives the whole variable domain DSGVTQTPKHLITATGQRVTLRCSPRSGDLSVYWYQQSLDQGLQFLIQYYNGEERAKGNILERFSAQQFPDLHSELNLSSLELGDSALYFCASSDGTGRDEQFFGPGTRLTVL.

A few counts support this clonotype. The chain couples TRBV7-9 to TRBJ1-1; D remains ambiguous. This CDR3 spans 14 amino acids. V lost 1 base and J lost 4, with 10 bases in between. Germline V gene sequence: CDR1 SEHNR, CDR2 FQNEAQ (reference sequence). CDR3 loop: CASSLERDSTEAFF. CDR3 nucleotides: TGTGCCAGCAGCTTAGAAAGGGATTCCACTGAAGCTTTCTTT.

This clonotype was counted only a few times. V gene TRBV2 combines with J gene TRBJ2-7, with D hard to call. V was pared by 7 bases and J by 3 bases, with 4 bases between. The CDR3 contains 10 residues. The germline CDR1 and CDR2 sequences are SNHLY and FYNNEI. The CDR3 sequence is CASMDYEQYF. CDR3 nucleotides: TGTGCCAGCATGGACTACGAGCAGTACTTC.

This clonotype was counted a few times. The CDR3 DNA follows: TGTGCCAGCGGGACGGACAGCCTCGGGTCCGAGCAGTACGTC. Its translation is CASGTDSLGSEQYV. This chain connects TRBV28 to TRBJ2-7, with a possible D match to TRBD1 (6 bases). From germline, CDR1 is MDHEN and CDR2 SYDVKM. The V end lost 8 bases, the J end lost 6 bases, and 20 bases lay between the germline ends. The CDR3 has 14 amino acids.